This is a list of T cell receptor beta chains from one sample in a study of blood T cell repertoires in COVID-19. The data were produced by immunoSEQ multiplex PCR, yet TCRdb's version contains in-frame clones alone and is incomplete. The sample yields some 300,000 clones, roughly 90% seen once. Specimen: peripheral blood. The receptors come from a woman between 35 and 50 years old with COVID-19, enrolled during active disease. CDR3s include the opening cysteine and the closing phenylalanine or tryptophan. D genes are given only for firm matches. Only some rows state a clone size, as once, few, many or a class for expanded clones.

J gene: TRBJ1-1
V gene: TRBV12-3/TRBV12-4
clone size: .
D gene: .
CDR3 length: 13
CDR3 protein: CASTEDQGTEAFF
CDR3 DNA: TGTGCCAGCACAGAGGACCAGGGCACTGAAGCTTTCTTT

J gene: TRBJ1-2
V gene: TRBV3-1/TRBV3-2
clone size: once
D gene: .
CDR3 length: 14
CDR3 protein: CASSQTDSSYGYTF
CDR3 DNA: TGTGCCAGCAGCCAAACGGACTCTAGCTATGGCTACACCTTC

J gene: TRBJ2-5
V gene: TRBV5-4
clone size: .
D gene: TRBD2
CDR3 length: 15
CDR3 protein: CASSRSTSGQETQYF
CDR3 DNA: TGTGCCAGCAGCAGATCGACTAGCGGCCAAGAGACCCAGTACTTC

J gene: TRBJ2-2
V gene: TRBV18
clone size: .
D gene: TRBD1
CDR3 length: 16
CDR3 protein: CASSSGQGVYTGELFF
CDR3 DNA: TGTGCCAGCTCATCCGGACAGGGCGTCTACACCGGGGAGCTGTTTTTT

J gene: TRBJ2-3
V gene: TRBV10-3
clone size: .
D gene: TRBD2
CDR3 length: 19
CDR3 protein: CAISEFGSSGSPDTDTQYF
CDR3 DNA: TGTGCCATCAGTGAGTTCGGTTCTAGCGGGAGCCCGGACACAGATACGCAGTATTTT

J gene: TRBJ1-1
V gene: TRBV6-6
clone size: .
D gene: .
CDR3 length: 12
CDR3 protein: CASSILDTEAFF
CDR3 DNA: TGTGCCAGCTCTATATTGGACACTGAAGCTTTCTTT

J gene: TRBJ2-5
V gene: TRBV28
clone size: .
D gene: .
CDR3 length: 14
CDR3 protein: CASSLPHRVETQYF
CDR3 DNA: TGTGCCAGCAGTTTACCCCACAGGGTAGAGACCCAGTACTTC

J gene: TRBJ2-7
V gene: TRBV3-1/TRBV3-2
clone size: .
D gene: .
CDR3 length: 12
CDR3 protein: CASSQNGEEQYF
CDR3 DNA: TGTGCCAGCAGTCAAAACGGGGAAGAGCAGTACTTC

J gene: TRBJ1-2
V gene: TRBV28
clone size: .
D gene: .
CDR3 length: 17
CDR3 protein: CASSSFGGREGFYGYTF
CDR3 DNA: TGTGCCAGCAGTTCATTCGGGGGACGTGAGGGCTTCTATGGCTACACCTTC

J gene: TRBJ1-6
V gene: TRBV5-1
clone size: .
D gene: TRBD1
CDR3 length: 16
CDR3 protein: CASSSEDRGGNSPLHF
CDR3 DNA: TGCGCCAGCAGCTCGGAGGACAGGGGCGGTAATTCACCCCTCCACTTT

J gene: TRBJ2-5
V gene: TRBV6-5
clone size: .
D gene: .
CDR3 length: 13
CDR3 protein: CASSYSGQETQYF
CDR3 DNA: TGTGCCAGCAGTTATAGCGGTCAAGAGACCCAGTACTTC

J gene: TRBJ2-5
V gene: TRBV7-2
clone size: .
D gene: TRBD2
CDR3 length: 14
CDR3 protein: CASSRSGGGETQYF
CDR3 DNA: TGTGCCAGCAGCCGTAGCGGGGGAGGGGAGACCCAGTACTTC

J gene: TRBJ1-3
V gene: TRBV7-2
clone size: .
D gene: TRBD1
CDR3 length: 18
CDR3 protein: CASSLGGTGTISGNTIYF
CDR3 DNA: TGTGCCAGCAGCTTAGGAGGGACAGGGACTATCTCTGGAAACACCATATATTTT

J gene: TRBJ2-1
V gene: TRBV5-1
clone size: .
D gene: TRBD2
CDR3 length: 14
CDR3 protein: CASSSGLDVNEQFF
CDR3 DNA: TGCGCCAGCAGCTCGGGACTAGATGTCAATGAGCAGTTCTTC

J gene: TRBJ2-1
V gene: TRBV7-2
clone size: .
D gene: TRBD2
CDR3 length: 15
CDR3 protein: CASSTQRGGINEQFF
CDR3 DNA: TGTGCCAGCAGCACTCAGCGGGGGGGAATCAACGAGCAGTTCTTC

J gene: TRBJ1-2
V gene: TRBV6-5
clone size: .
D gene: .
CDR3 length: 15
CDR3 protein: CASRDTGTWHYGYTF
CDR3 DNA: TGTGCCAGCAGGGATACCGGGACATGGCACTATGGCTACACCTTC

J gene: TRBJ1-6
V gene: TRBV11-2
clone size: .
D gene: .
CDR3 length: 15
CDR3 protein: CASSLDLASGSPLHF
CDR3 DNA: TGTGCCAGCAGCTTAGATTTGGCCAGTGGTTCACCCCTCCACTTT

J gene: TRBJ2-1
V gene: TRBV19
clone size: .
D gene: TRBD2
CDR3 length: 16
CDR3 protein: CASSGAAGASYNEQFF
CDR3 DNA: TGTGCCAGTAGTGGTGCTGCGGGAGCCTCCTACAATGAGCAGTTCTTC

J gene: TRBJ2-7
V gene: TRBV12-5
clone size: .
D gene: TRBD1
CDR3 length: 14
CDR3 protein: CASGSTGTEYEQYF
CDR3 DNA: TGTGCTAGTGGTTCCACCGGGACAGAGTACGAGCAGTACTTC

J gene: TRBJ2-3
V gene: TRBV11-3
clone size: .
D gene: TRBD2
CDR3 length: 18
CDR3 protein: CASSSPGPSGGFTDTQYF
CDR3 DNA: TGTGCCAGCAGCTCCCCGGGACCCTCGGGGGGGTTTACAGATACGCAGTATTTT

J gene: TRBJ2-1
V gene: TRBV6-2/TRBV6-3
clone size: .
D gene: TRBD2
CDR3 length: 15
CDR3 protein: CASSELAGGNNEQFF
CDR3 DNA: TGTGCCAGCAGTGAGCTAGCGGGGGGTAACAATGAGCAGTTCTTC